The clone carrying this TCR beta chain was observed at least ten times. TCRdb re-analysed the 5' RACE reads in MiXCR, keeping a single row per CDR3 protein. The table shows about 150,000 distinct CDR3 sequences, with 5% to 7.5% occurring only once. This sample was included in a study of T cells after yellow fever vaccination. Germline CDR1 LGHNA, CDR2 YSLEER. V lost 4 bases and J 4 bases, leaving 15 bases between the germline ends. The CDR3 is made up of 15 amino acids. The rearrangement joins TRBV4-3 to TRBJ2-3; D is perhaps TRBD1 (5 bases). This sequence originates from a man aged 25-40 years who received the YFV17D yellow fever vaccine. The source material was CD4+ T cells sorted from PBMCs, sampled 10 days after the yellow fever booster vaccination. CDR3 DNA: TGCGCCAGCAGCCCCTCCCCCCAACAGGCAGATACGCAGTATTTT. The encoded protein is CASSPSPQQADTQYF.